These 26 T cell receptor beta chains share one sample of origin, sequenced in a study of blood T cell repertoires in COVID-19. This table comes from immunoSEQ multiplex PCR, and its TCRdb copy is limited to in-frame clones, with some not included. The repertoire holds 90,000 to 150,000 clones, with 80% to 90% as singletons. The sequenced sample consisted of peripheral blood. The source of these receptors is a woman aged 50 to 65 with active or convalescent COVID-19.

This chain joins TRBV5-6 and TRBJ2-7, with TRBD1 matching 8 bases. Germline V CDR1 and CDR2: SGHDT, YYEEEE. CDR3 length equals 12 residues. V dropped 3 bases and J dropped 6; count of bases not matched to a gene: 2. The chain's CDR3 is CASSSDRGEQYF. In DNA form, the CDR3 reads TGTGCCAGCAGCTCCGACAGGGGCGAGCAGTACTTC.

In this sample, this clone turned up a few times. V is TRBV27 and J is TRBJ2-3; TRBD1 agrees at 7 bases. Per germline, CDR1 MNHEY and CDR2 SMNVEV (reference sequence). V dropped 6 bases and J dropped 6; count of bases not matched to a gene: 12. CDR3 size: 15 residues. The CDR3 loop reads CASRRRQGPLDTQYF. The CDR3, as DNA: TGTGCCAGCAGAAGAAGACAGGGACCTCTGGATACGCAGTATTTT.

The chain joins TRBV3-1 (or the pseudogene TRBV3-2) to TRBJ1-4; tentatively, D is TRBD1 (5 bases). The V gene lost 0 bases and the J gene lost 3 bases, with 20 bases spanning the gap. This CDR3 region has 19 residues. CDR1 and CDR2 (germline): LGHDT, YNNKEL (reference sequence). The CDR3 loop reads CASSQEVGNGGSANEKLFF. In nucleotides, the CDR3 is TGTGCCAGCAGCCAAGAGGTTGGTAATGGGGGGTCGGCTAATGAAAAACTGTTTTTT.

The V gene is TRBV6-2 or TRBV6-3, the J gene TRBJ1-5; D remains unclear. With 5 bases removed from V and 3 bases from J, the gap between germline ends came to 14 bases. CDR1 and CDR2 from the germline V gene are MNHEY and SVGEGT. The CDR3 spans 15 residues. CDR3 amino acids: CASSPRGKVNQPQHF. DNA of the CDR3: TGTGCCAGCAGTCCCCGAGGCAAAGTCAATCAGCCCCAGCATTTT.

The V call is TRBV19, the J call TRBJ2-1, with TRBD2 identical over 11 bases. The CDR3 has 14 residues. The germline V gene encodes CDR1 LNHDA and CDR2 SQIVND (reference sequence). V trimming: 5 bases; J trimming: 9 bases; junction bases outside the gene matches: 6. The CDR3 region has the DNA TGTGCCAGTAGTTCGATAGCGGGAGGGAGTGAGCAGTTCTTC. This encodes CASSSIAGGSEQFF.

The V call is TRBV27, the J call TRBJ1-6, with TRBD1 as a possible D gene (5 bases). Per the germline V gene, CDR1 is MNHEY and CDR2 is SMNVEV (reference sequence). This CDR3 comprises 13 residues. Trimming stripped 8 bases from V and 10 bases from J, with 15 bases between. CDR3 sequence reads: CASRQWAGSPLHF. The CDR3 DNA reads as TGTGCCAGCCGTCAGTGGGCAGGGTCACCCCTCCACTTT.

The rearrangement joins TRBV3-1 (or the pseudogene TRBV3-2) to TRBJ2-1; 11 bases are a match to TRBD2. The J segment lost 5 bases and the V segment lost 3 bases, leaving 0 bases of the junction unmatched. The CDR3 loop spans 14 amino acids. Germline CDR1 reads LGHDT; CDR2 reads YNNKEL (reference sequence). This CDR3 reads CASSQGLADNEQFF. The CDR3, as DNA: TGTGCCAGCAGCCAGGGACTAGCGGACAATGAGCAGTTCTTC.

The rearrangement uses TRBV29-1 and TRBJ1-3; D is undetermined. This CDR3 is 12 amino acids long. V was clipped by 3 bases and J by 3 bases, with 6 bases between them. The germline gives CDR1 SQVTM, CDR2 ANQGSEA. The CDR3 here is CSVEGFGNTIYF. The CDR3 DNA sequence: TGCAGCGTTGAGGGCTTTGGAAACACCATATATTTT.

V gene TRBV21-1 combines with J gene TRBJ2-1; TRBD1, as called in the table, went unchecked against the DNA. TRBV21-1 counts as a pseudogene. The CDR3 totals 17 residues. DNA of the CDR3: TGTGCCAGCAGCAAAGCGGGGGGACAGGCTTACCTCAATGAGCAGTTCTTC. It codes for CASSKAGGQAYLNEQFF.

The chain couples TRBV5-1 to TRBJ2-2; D unresolved. Per germline, CDR1 SGHRS and CDR2 YFSETQ. The length of the CDR3 is 12 residues. The V end lost 7 bases, the J end lost 1 base, and 5 bases lay between the germline ends. The CDR3 DNA sequence: TGCGCCAGCCGACAGAACACCGGGGAGCTGTTTTTT. Protein sequence: CASRQNTGELFF.

J is TRBJ2-5 and V is TRBV3-1 (or the pseudogene TRBV3-2), with 9 bases matching TRBD1. V was pared by 2 bases and J by 4 bases, with 11 bases of the junction left unmatched. Looked up from germline, CDR1 is LGHDT and CDR2 is YNNKEL (reference sequence). The CDR3 has 17 residues. CDR3 in amino acids: CASSQSTTGGSRETQYF. The DNA of the CDR3 is TGTGCCAGCAGCCAATCTACTACAGGGGGCTCGAGAGAGACCCAGTACTTC.

The gene calls are TRBV18 and TRBJ1-3, with D perhaps TRBD1 (6 bases). The CDR3 totals 16 residues. Trimming took off 3 bases at V and 0 bases at J, with 12 bases between the two ends. Germline V gene sequence: CDR1 KGHSH, CDR2 LQKENI. The CDR3 here is CASSPQGSSSGNTIYF. The CDR3 bases are TGTGCCAGCTCACCGCAGGGGTCGAGCTCTGGAAACACCATATATTTT.

The rearrangement uses TRBV7-2 and TRBJ1-5; perhaps TRBD1 as D (5 bases). Per the germline V gene, CDR1 is SGHTA and CDR2 is FQGNSA. The CDR3 is 15 residues long. Trimming cost V 4 bases and J 2 bases, with 12 bases left between them. For the CDR3, the DNA is TGTGCCAGCAGCTCAGACCAGGGCCGCAATCAGCCCCAGCATTTT. It translates to CASSSDQGRNQPQHF.

The chain carries TRBV9 and TRBJ1-2; 8 bases line up with TRBD1. The germline gives CDR1 SGDLS, CDR2 YYNGEE. Trimming at V came to 0 bases and at J to 4 bases, leaving 5 bases not matched to a gene. CDR3 size: 15 residues. The CDR3 region is CASSVVAGGGYGYTF. In DNA, the CDR3 is TGTGCCAGCAGCGTAGTAGCAGGGGGCGGCTATGGCTACACCTTC.

This clone showed up just once. V usage is TRBV27 and J usage is TRBJ1-1; 7 bases fit TRBD1. The V and J ends lost 7 bases and 5 bases, in that order; junction bases with no gene match: 10. This CDR3 spans 14 amino acids. Germline V lookup: CDR1 MNHEY, CDR2 SMNVEV (reference sequence). In DNA, the CDR3 is TGTGCCAGCACCCCGACAGGGTGGACAACTGAAGCTTTCTTT. Translated: CASTPTGWTTEAFF.

This clone was counted only a few times. V is TRBV3-1 (or the pseudogene TRBV3-2) and J is TRBJ2-3, with 7 nucleotides matching TRBD2. The V and J ends lost 4 bases and 2 bases, in that order; junction bases with no gene match: 12. CDR3 length: 17 amino acids. Germline CDR1 LGHDT, CDR2 YNNKEL (reference sequence). Here the CDR3 DNA reads TGTGCCAGCAGCCTGGGGGGAGGGGAGAGCCACACAGATACGCAGTATTTT. Its translation is CASSLGGGESHTDTQYF.

This sequence joins TRBV25-1 and TRBJ1-4, with 10 bases that match TRBD1. Losses at the gene ends were 7 bases for V and 6 bases for J; bases not matched to a gene: 5. The length of the CDR3 is 14 residues. Germline values: CDR1 MGHDK, CDR2 SYGVNS. The CDR3 region has the DNA TGTGCCAGCACATACGGGACAGGGGATGAAAAACTGTTTTTT. This codes for CASTYGTGDEKLFF.

The chain employs TRBV6-6 and TRBJ2-1; maybe TRBD2 (6 bases). V shed 1 base and J shed 6 bases, with 13 bases lying between them. This CDR3 is 15 amino acids long. CDR1 and CDR2 from the germline V gene are MNHNY and SVGAGI (reference sequence). Here the CDR3 reads CASSYYGSGFNEQFF. The CDR3 DNA is TGTGCCAGCAGTTACTACGGGAGCGGGTTCAATGAGCAGTTCTTC.

The genes are TRBV2 and TRBJ1-4, with 9 bases lining up with TRBD1. The ends lost 2 bases at V and 5 bases at J; junction bases unmatched: 3. This CDR3 comprises 15 residues. Germline lookup yields CDR1 SNHLY and CDR2 FYNNEI. The CDR3 loop reads CASSESGTGNEKLFF. Written as DNA, the CDR3 is TGTGCCAGCAGTGAATCGGGGACAGGGAATGAAAAACTGTTTTTT.

This sequence joins TRBV27 and TRBJ2-6; unclear D gene. V lost 5 bases, J lost 0 bases, and 5 bases lay in between. The germline gives CDR1 MNHEY, CDR2 SMNVEV (reference sequence). The length of the CDR3 is 14 residues. The chain's CDR3 is CASSTFSGANVLTF. The CDR3, as DNA: TGTGCCAGCAGTACATTCTCTGGGGCCAACGTCCTGACTTTC.

The rearrangement uses TRBV27 and TRBJ2-5, with D possibly TRBD2 on 7 matching bases. CDR3 size: 15 residues. V shed 5 bases and J shed 4 bases, with 17 bases lying between them. Germline-derived CDR1 and CDR2 are MNHEY and SMNVEV (reference sequence). Written as DNA, the CDR3 is TGTGCCAGCAGTGATACTGGCGGGGGCCGAGAGACCCAGTACTTC. Translated, it gives CASSDTGGGRETQYF.

A few counts support this clone. This chain connects TRBV5-1 to TRBJ2-7, with D perhaps TRBD1 (5 bases). Per the germline V gene, CDR1 is SGHRS and CDR2 is YFSETQ. The V gene lost 3 bases and the J gene lost 2 bases, with 15 bases spanning the gap. CDR3 length: 15 amino acids. The CDR3 sequence is CASSSAPTGTYEQYF. The CDR3 DNA reads as TGCGCCAGCAGCTCAGCTCCCACAGGAACCTACGAGCAGTACTTC.

V is TRBV21-1 and J is TRBJ1-3; the table calls TRBD1, which could not be checked here. TRBV21-1 is labeled a pseudogene. The length of the CDR3 is 17 residues. Here the CDR3 reads CASSHRTGKDSGNTIYF. The DNA for the CDR3 is TGTGCCAGCAGCCACCGGACAGGCAAAGACTCTGGAAACACCATATATTTT.

The chain recombines TRBV4-2 with TRBJ2-2; TRBD2 matches 10 bases. CDR3 size: 17 residues. Per germline, CDR1 LGHNA and CDR2 YNFKEQ. J gave up 8 bases and V 1 base, and 10 bases lay outside the gene matches. The CDR3 nucleotides are TGTGCCAGCAGCCAAGTCTCCGCTAGCGGGAGTGGGGGGGAGCTGTTTTTT. It encodes CASSQVSASGSGGELFF.

The CDR3, as DNA: TGTGCCAGCAGCCGAGTGCCGCCCATCGACAGGGCGAACTATGGCTACACCTTC. Translated: CASSRVPPIDRANYGYTF. The V gene is TRBV6-6, the J gene TRBJ1-2; 7 positions match TRBD1. With V trimmed by 6 bases and J by 2 bases, 18 bases remained unmatched. This CDR3 comprises 18 residues. Germline values: CDR1 MNHNY, CDR2 SVGAGI (reference sequence).

The chain recombines TRBV5-1 with TRBJ1-2; 9 bases are a match to TRBD1. The germline CDR1 and CDR2 sequences are SGHRS and YFSETQ. V trimming: 5 bases; J trimming: 8 bases; junction bases outside the gene matches: 10. This CDR3 comprises 14 residues. In nucleotides, the CDR3 is TGCGCCAGCAGGGAAACAGGGGGCGCGCGGGGCTACACCTTC. Translated: CASRETGGARGYTF.